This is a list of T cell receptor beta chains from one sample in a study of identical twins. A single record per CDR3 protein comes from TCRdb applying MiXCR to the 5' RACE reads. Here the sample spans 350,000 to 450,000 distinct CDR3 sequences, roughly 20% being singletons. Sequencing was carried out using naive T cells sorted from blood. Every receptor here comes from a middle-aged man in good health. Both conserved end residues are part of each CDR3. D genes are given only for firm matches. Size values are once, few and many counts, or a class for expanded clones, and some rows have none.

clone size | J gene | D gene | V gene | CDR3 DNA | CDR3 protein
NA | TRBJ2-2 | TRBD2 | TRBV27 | TGTGCCAGCAGAACTAGCGGGGGATATTTCACCGGGGAGCTGTTTTTT | CASRTSGGYFTGELFF
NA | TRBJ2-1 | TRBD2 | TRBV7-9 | TGTGCCAGCAGCCATTCCGGGACTAGCGGGCTCGGGCAGTTCTTC | CASSHSGTSGLGQFF
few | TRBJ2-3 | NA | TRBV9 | TGTGCCAGCAGCCAGGGGGGGATTAGCACAGATACGCAGTATTTT | CASSQGGISTDTQYF
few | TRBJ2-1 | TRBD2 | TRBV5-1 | TGCGCCAGCAGCTTGGAGCCTAGCGGGGGAAATGAGCAGTTCTTC | CASSLEPSGGNEQFF
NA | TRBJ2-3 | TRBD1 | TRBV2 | TGTGCCAGCAGGGTACAGGGGTCCCCCACAGATACGCAGTATTTT | CASRVQGSPTDTQYF
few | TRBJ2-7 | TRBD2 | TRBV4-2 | TGTGCCAGCAGCCAAATAGCGGGAGGACCCTACGAGCAGTACTTC | CASSQIAGGPYEQYF
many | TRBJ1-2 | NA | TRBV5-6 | TGTGCCAGCAGTTTCACGGGACATTTGACGTATGGCTACACCTTC | CASSFTGHLTYGYTF
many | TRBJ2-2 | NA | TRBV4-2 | TGTGCCAGCAGCCAAGATCAAGTAAACACCGGGGAGCTGTTTTTT | CASSQDQVNTGELFF
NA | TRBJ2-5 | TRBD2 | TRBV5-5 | TGTGCCAGCAGCTCGTCTCTGGCGGGAGTGGTTCTTGAGACCCAGTACTTC | CASSSSLAGVVLETQYF
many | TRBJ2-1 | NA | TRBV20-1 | TGCAGTGCTCCGTTTGGGGGGGCCGGATACAATGAGCAGTTCTTC | CSAPFGGAGYNEQFF
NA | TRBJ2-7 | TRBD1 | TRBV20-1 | TGCAGTGCTATCTCCGGGACAGGGGGTCTCTACGAGCAGTACTTC | CSAISGTGGLYEQYF
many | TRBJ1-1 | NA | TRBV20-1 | TGCAGTGCTTCGGGCTGGGGGGTGAACACTGAAGCTTTCTTT | CSASGWGVNTEAFF
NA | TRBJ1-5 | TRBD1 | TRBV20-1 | TGCAGTGCTAGCACTTCCGGGACAGACAATCAGCCCCAGCATTTT | CSASTSGTDNQPQHF
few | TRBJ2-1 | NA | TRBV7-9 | TGTGCCAGCAGCTTAGTTGAGGGGCACAATGAGCAGTTCTTC | CASSLVEGHNEQFF
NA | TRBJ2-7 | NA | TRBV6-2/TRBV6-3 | TGTGCCAGCAGTAGGGACGGACTTATTCCCTACGAGCAGTACTTC | CASSRDGLIPYEQYF
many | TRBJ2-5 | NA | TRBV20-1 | TGCAGTGCTAGAGGGACTGCCTTACAAGTGCGAGAGACCCAGTACTTC | CSARGTALQVRETQYF
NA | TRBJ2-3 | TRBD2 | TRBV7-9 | TGTGCCAGCAGCTCTAGGACTAGCGGAGCCACTAGGGATACGCAGTATTTT | CASSSRTSGATRDTQYF
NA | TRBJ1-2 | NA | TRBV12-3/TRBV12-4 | TGTGCCAGCAGTTTAACAGGTGGCTACACCTTC | CASSLTGGYTF
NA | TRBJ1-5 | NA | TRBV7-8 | TGTGCCAGCAGTCACAGGGATTATAGCAATCAGCCCCAGCATTTT | CASSHRDYSNQPQHF
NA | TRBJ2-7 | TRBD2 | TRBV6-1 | TGTGCCAGCAGTGAATGGATGGGAGGGCTCCTTGAGCAGTACTTC | CASSEWMGGLLEQYF
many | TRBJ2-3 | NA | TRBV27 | TGTGCCAGCAGTTTAAGCTTGGGAACTTTTCAAGCTACGCAGTATTTT | CASSLSLGTFQATQYF
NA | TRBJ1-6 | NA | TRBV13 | TGTGCCAGCAGCTTAGGACGGAGAAGCGGGAATTCACCCCTCCACTTT | CASSLGRRSGNSPLHF
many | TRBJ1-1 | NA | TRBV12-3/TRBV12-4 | TGTGCCAGCAGTTTGGGCCACGGGGGGGATTTTGAAGCTTTCTTT | CASSLGHGGDFEAFF
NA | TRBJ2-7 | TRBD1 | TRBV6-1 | TGTGCCAGCAGGATAACACAGGGGGCGACGGGCGAGCAGTACTTC | CASRITQGATGEQYF
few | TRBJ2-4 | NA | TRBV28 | TGTGCCAGCAGTTTATCCGGACAGACAGCCAAAAACATTCAGTACTTC | CASSLSGQTAKNIQYF
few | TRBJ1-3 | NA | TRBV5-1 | TGCGCCAGCAGACCCTGGGATACGCAAGAAAACACCATATATTTT | CASRPWDTQENTIYF
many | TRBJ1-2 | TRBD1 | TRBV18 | TGTGCCAGCTCACCGGGACAGGGTAGGACCTATGGCTACACCTTC | CASSPGQGRTYGYTF
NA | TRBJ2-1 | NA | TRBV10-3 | TGTGCCATCAGTGAGTCGGTCACGGGCAATGAGCAGTTCTTC | CAISESVTGNEQFF
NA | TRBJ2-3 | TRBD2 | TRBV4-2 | TGTGCCAGCAGTTTCCGGACTAGCGGGGGGGCCGATACGCAGTATTTT | CASSFRTSGGADTQYF
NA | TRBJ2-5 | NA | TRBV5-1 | TGCGCCAGCAGCTCCGAGCCGGGGACCCAGTACTTC | CASSSEPGTQYF
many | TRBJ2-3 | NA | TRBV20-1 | TGCAGTGCTAGAAGCCAGGGCTACACAGATACGCAGTATTTT | CSARSQGYTDTQYF
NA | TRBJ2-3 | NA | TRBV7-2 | TGTGCCAGCAGCTTAGCGCTTTCTAGCACAGATACGCAGTATTTT | CASSLALSSTDTQYF
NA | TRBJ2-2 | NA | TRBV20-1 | TGCAGTGCTAGTGGGGGAACCGGGGAGCTGTTTTTT | CSASGGTGELFF
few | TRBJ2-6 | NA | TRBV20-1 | TGCAGTGCTAGGGTTAGGGGACGGCTCTCTGGGGCCAACGTCCTGACTTTC | CSARVRGRLSGANVLTF
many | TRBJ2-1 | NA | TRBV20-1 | TGCAGTGCTAGGAGACATACTGCGCGGAGGGTGAGCTCCTACAATGAGCAGTTCTTC | CSARRHTARRVSSYNEQFF
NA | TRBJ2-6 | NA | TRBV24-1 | TGTGCCACCTCAGTCTTCGTCCTGACTTTC | CATSVFVLTF
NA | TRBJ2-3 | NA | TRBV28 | NA | CASIRVASGTLYF
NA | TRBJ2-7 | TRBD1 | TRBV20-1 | TGCAGTGCTAGAGGCACCGGGACAGGGGTCGAGCAGTACTTC | CSARGTGTGVEQYF
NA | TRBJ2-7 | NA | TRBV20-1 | TGCAGTGCTCCCCAGCTACAGGGAATCTACGAGCAGTACTTC | CSAPQLQGIYEQYF
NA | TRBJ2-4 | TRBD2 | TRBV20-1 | TGCAGTGCAACCCCCTCACTAGCGGGAGGGACCTTAGCCAAAAACATTCAGTACTTC | CSATPSLAGGTLAKNIQYF
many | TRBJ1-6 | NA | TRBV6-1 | TGTGCCAGCAGGGTGGGACGGATTAATTCACCCCTCCACTTT | CASRVGRINSPLHF
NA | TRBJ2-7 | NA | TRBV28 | TGTGCCAGCAGTTTCGTTGGGGGCGCGAAAGGAGAGCAGTACTTC | CASSFVGGAKGEQYF
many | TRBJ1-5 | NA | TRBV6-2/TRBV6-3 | TGTGCCAGCAGTTACGGCGGCGGGGCCGGACAGCCCCAGCATTTT | CASSYGGGAGQPQHF
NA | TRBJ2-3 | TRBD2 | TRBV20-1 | TGCAGTGCTGGCCGACTAGCGGGATTACCAGATACGCAGTATTTT | CSAGRLAGLPDTQYF
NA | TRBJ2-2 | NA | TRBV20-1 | TGCAGTGCTAGAGATGGCGCTATGGTGACGAACACCGGGGAGCTGTTTTTT | CSARDGAMVTNTGELFF
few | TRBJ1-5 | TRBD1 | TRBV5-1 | TGCGCCAGCAGCTTGACGGCCAGGGGGCAGGGCAATCAGCCCCAGCATTTT | CASSLTARGQGNQPQHF
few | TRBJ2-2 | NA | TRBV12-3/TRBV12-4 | TGTGCCAGCAGTTTATACAACCTGAACACCGGGGAGCTGTTTTTT | CASSLYNLNTGELFF
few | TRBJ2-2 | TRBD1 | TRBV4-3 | TGCGCCAGCAGCCCCACTGGCTGGAGGACAGGGGGAGGGACCGGGGAGCTGTTTTTT | CASSPTGWRTGGGTGELFF
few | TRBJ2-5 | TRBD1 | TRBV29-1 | TGCAGCGTTGTAAGGGACAGGGATGCGGAGACCCAGTACTTC | CSVVRDRDAETQYF
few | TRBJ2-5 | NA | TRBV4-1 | TGCGCCAGCAGCCAAGATGGTCAGGGAGAGACCCAGTACTTC | CASSQDGQGETQYF
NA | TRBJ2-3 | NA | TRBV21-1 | TGTGCCAGATTGGACAGTACGCCCACAGATACGCAGTATTTT | CARLDSTPTDTQYF
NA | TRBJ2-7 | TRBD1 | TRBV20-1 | TGCAGTGCTTGGGGACAGGGATCCTACGAGCAGTACTTC | CSAWGQGSYEQYF
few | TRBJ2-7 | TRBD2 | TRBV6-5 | TGTGCCAGCAGTTACTCGAGACTAGCGGGAATCTACGAGCAGTACTTC | CASSYSRLAGIYEQYF